The 15 T cell receptor beta chains reported below all come from one sample, sequenced in a study of CD8 T cells in ankylosing spondylitis. Each CDR3 protein gets one entry after TCRdb re-called the 5' RACE reads with MiXCR. The sample shows some 87,000 distinct CDR3 sequences, approximately 30% of them seen only once. The sample comprised blood, either unsorted or a sorted T cell fraction (not recorded which). These receptors were obtained from a male donor with ankylosing spondylitis or in good health (not recorded which).

This clonotype was recorded a few times. This sequence joins TRBV5-5 and TRBJ1-5; unclear D gene. The V gene lost 2 bases and the J gene lost 6 bases, with 15 bases spanning the gap. Germline assignment: CDR1 SGHKS and CDR2 YYEKEE (reference sequence). The CDR3 is 15 amino acids. As DNA, the CDR3 is TGTGCCAGCAGCTTTGATCCCCCTGGACGTCAGCCCCAGCATTTT. This codes for CASSFDPPGRQPQHF.

This clonotype was observed a handful of times. The rearrangement joins TRBV5-1 to TRBJ2-2, with TRBD2 identical over 7 bases. With V trimmed by 4 bases and J by 0 bases, 9 bases remained unmatched. Germline V gene data show CDR1 as SGHRS and CDR2 as YFSETQ. This CDR3 contains 17 residues. The CDR3 region has the DNA TGCGCCAGCAGCGTAGGCGGGGGAAGAACGAACACCGGGGAGCTGTTTTTT. It encodes CASSVGGGRTNTGELFF.

This clonotype was found a few times. The chain combines TRBV4-2 with TRBJ1-1; D unresolved. Trimming took 0 bases from V and 0 from J, leaving 11 bases between them. This CDR3 region has 16 residues. Germline V gene sequence: CDR1 LGHNA, CDR2 YNFKEQ. The CDR3 spells CASSQDRIAMNTEAFF. CDR3 DNA: TGTGCCAGCAGCCAAGATCGGATAGCGATGAACACTGAAGCTTTCTTT.

The rearrangement links TRBV5-6 to TRBJ2-2; no firm D call. Germline CDR1 reads SGHDT; CDR2 reads YYEEEE. The V and J ends lost 4 bases and 6 bases respectively, with 16 bases between them. This CDR3 region has 15 residues. The CDR3 is CASSLQLRWAGELFF. CDR3 in DNA: TGTGCCAGCAGCCTCCAGCTGAGGTGGGCCGGGGAGCTGTTTTTT.

This clonotype has just a few counts. The chain recombines TRBV18 with TRBJ2-7; D is perhaps TRBD1 (5 bases). V was pared by 3 bases and J by 1 base, with 10 bases between. CDR1 and CDR2 from the germline V gene are KGHSH and LQKENI. This CDR3 has 14 amino acids. Here the CDR3 reads CASSPETASYEQYV. The CDR3 DNA reads as TGTGCCAGCTCACCGGAGACAGCTTCCTACGAGCAGTACGTC.

V gene TRBV10-3 combines with J gene TRBJ2-2; D remains ambiguous. The CDR3 has 12 residues. V dropped 6 bases and J dropped 5 bases, with 7 bases sitting between them. CDR1 is ENHRY and CDR2 is SYGVKD in the germline V gene. CDR3 region: CAIRKLTGELFF. The CDR3 nucleotides are TGTGCCATCAGGAAGCTAACCGGGGAGCTGTTTTTT.

The V and J genes are TRBV10-3 and TRBJ2-7, with D maybe TRBD2 (5 bases). This CDR3 is 14 amino acids long. The germline V gene encodes CDR1 ENHRY and CDR2 SYGVKD. With 4 bases removed from V and 2 bases from J, the gap between germline ends came to 12 bases. CDR3 DNA sequence: TGTGCCATCAGTGGAGGGAGTATGACCTACGAGCAGTACTTC. This sequence encodes CAISGGSMTYEQYF.

Only one count was recorded for this clonotype. The chain joins TRBV19 to TRBJ1-5; D is uncertain. The V end was cut by 6 bases, the J end by 10 bases, with 16 bases between. Per germline, CDR1 LNHDA and CDR2 SQIVND (reference sequence). CDR3 size: 13 residues. The CDR3 coding sequence is TGTGCCAGTAGGGGAGGGTCCATCACTCCCCAGCATTTT. Protein sequence: CASRGGSITPQHF. The full variable domain, with the rest looked up from reference TRBV19 and TRBJ1-5, is DGGITQSPKYLFRKEGQNVTLSCEQNLNHDAMYWYRQDPGQGLRLIYYSQIVNDFQKGDIAEGYSVSREKKESFPLTVTSAQKNPTAFYLCASRGGSITPQHFGDGTRLSIL.

J is TRBJ1-1 and V is TRBV5-6; 9 bases are shared with TRBD1. Trimming at V came to 2 bases and at J to 4 bases, leaving 6 bases not matched to a gene. Germline lookup yields CDR1 SGHDT and CDR2 YYEEEE. This CDR3 spans 15 amino acids. The CDR3 region is CASSFGTGFVTEAFF. Written as DNA, the CDR3 is TGTGCCAGCAGCTTCGGGACAGGGTTTGTCACTGAAGCTTTCTTT.

This clonotype was found a few times. V is TRBV7-9 and J is TRBJ2-7; D ambiguous. The V end was cut by 2 bases, the J end by 4 bases, with 6 bases between. Germline V gene data show CDR1 as SEHNR and CDR2 as FQNEAQ (reference sequence). The CDR3 contains 12 residues. In nucleotides, the CDR3 is TGTGCCAGCAGCTTATCCGGATACGAGCAGTACTTC. It encodes CASSLSGYEQYF.

V is TRBV5-1 and J is TRBJ2-1, with D perhaps TRBD2 (6 bases). Germline CDR1 reads SGHRS; CDR2 reads YFSETQ. The CDR3 runs to 14 residues. V lost 5 bases to trimming and J lost 2 bases, with 11 bases between them. The DNA of the CDR3 is TGCGCCAGCAGGGAGCGGGCCCCCTACAATGAGCAGTTCTTC. This translates into CASRERAPYNEQFF.

This clonotype occurred a few times. The CDR3 spells CASSLSLGFTEAFF. As DNA, the CDR3 is TGTGCCAGCAGTTTAAGTCTGGGATTTACTGAAGCTTTCTTT. V and J are TRBV6-5 and TRBJ1-1; D call uncertain. From germline, CDR1 is MNHEY and CDR2 SVGAGI. Between the trimmed V and J ends, which lost 4 bases and 5 bases, there was a span of 14 bases. This CDR3 contains 14 residues.

In this sample, this clonotype turned up a few times. The genes are TRBV18 and TRBJ2-1, with D unresolved. This CDR3 spans 12 amino acids. Trimming shortened V by 2 bases and J by 6 bases, and 5 bases separated the two germline ends. Per the germline V gene, CDR1 is KGHSH and CDR2 is LQKENI. CDR3: CASSPVANEQFF. CDR3 DNA sequence: TGTGCCAGCTCACCAGTCGCCAATGAGCAGTTCTTC.

In its sample, this clonotype was seen a few times. The chain joins TRBV7-8 to TRBJ1-5; a possible D gene is TRBD1 (6 bases). Trimming took off 6 bases at V and 4 bases at J, with 28 bases between the two ends. The germline CDR1 and CDR2 sequences are SGHVS and FQNEAQ. CDR3 size: 19 residues. The CDR3 nucleotides read TGTGCCAGCAGTTTGGGGATGGTCAGGGACATCGGATTAAATCAGCCCCAGCATTTT. It yields the protein CASSLGMVRDIGLNQPQHF.

J is TRBJ2-3 and V is TRBV20-1; 11 nucleotides line up with TRBD2. Germline values: CDR1 DFQATT, CDR2 SNEGSKA (reference sequence). This CDR3 comprises 18 residues. Germline trimming cut 5 bases from V and 1 base from J; bases unmatched to any gene: 14. CDR3 DNA sequence: TGCAGTGCTCCACCCGGGACTAGCGGAGGGTACGGCACAGATACGCAGTATTTT. It codes for CSAPPGTSGGYGTDTQYF.